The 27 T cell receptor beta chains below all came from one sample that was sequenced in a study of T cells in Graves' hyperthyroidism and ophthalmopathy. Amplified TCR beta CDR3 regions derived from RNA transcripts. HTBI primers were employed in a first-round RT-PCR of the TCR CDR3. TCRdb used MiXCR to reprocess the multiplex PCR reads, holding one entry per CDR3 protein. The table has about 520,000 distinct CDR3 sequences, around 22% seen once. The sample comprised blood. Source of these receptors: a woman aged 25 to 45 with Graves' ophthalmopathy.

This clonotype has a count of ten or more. Here the CDR3 DNA reads TGCGCCAGCAGCTTGGTGAGAGGGAACACTGAAGCTTTCTTT. Protein: CASSLVRGNTEAFF. The chain combines TRBV5-1 with TRBJ1-1; D call uncertain. The CDR3 runs 14 residues. Trimming pared 0 bases from V and 1 base from J, leaving 7 bases between. The V gene's germline CDR1 is SGHRS and CDR2 YFSETQ.

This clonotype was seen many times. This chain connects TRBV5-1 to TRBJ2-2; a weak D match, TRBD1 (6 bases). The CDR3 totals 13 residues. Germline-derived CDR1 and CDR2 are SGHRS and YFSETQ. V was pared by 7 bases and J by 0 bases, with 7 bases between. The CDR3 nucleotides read TGCGCCAGCGGACAGACGAACACCGGGGAGCTGTTTTTT. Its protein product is CASGQTNTGELFF.

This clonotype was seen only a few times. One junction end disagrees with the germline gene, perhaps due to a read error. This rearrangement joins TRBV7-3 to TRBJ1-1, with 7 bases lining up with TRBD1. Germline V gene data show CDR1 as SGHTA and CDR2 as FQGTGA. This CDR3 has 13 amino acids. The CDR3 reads CASRTGVNTEACF. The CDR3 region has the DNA TGTGCCAGCCGGACAGGTGTGAACACTGAAGCTTGCTTT. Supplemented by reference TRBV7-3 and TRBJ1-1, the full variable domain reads GAGVSQTPSNKVTEKGKYVELRCDPISGHTALYWYRQSLGQGPEFLIYFQGTGAADDSGLPNDRFFAVRPEGSVSTLKIQRTERGDSAVYLCASRTGVNTEACFGQGTRLTVV.

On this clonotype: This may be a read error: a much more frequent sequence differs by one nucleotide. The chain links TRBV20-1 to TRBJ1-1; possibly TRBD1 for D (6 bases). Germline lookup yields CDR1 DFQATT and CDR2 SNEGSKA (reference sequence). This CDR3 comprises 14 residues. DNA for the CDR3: TGCATTGCTCCACACCCACAGGGCTGGGGTGAAGCTTTCTTT. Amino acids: CIAPHPQGWGEAFF.

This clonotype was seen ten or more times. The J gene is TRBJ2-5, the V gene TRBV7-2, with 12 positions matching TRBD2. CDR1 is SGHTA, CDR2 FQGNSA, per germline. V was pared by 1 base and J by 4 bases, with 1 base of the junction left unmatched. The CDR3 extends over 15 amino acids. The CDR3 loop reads CASSLGLAGVETQYF. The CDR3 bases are TGTGCCAGCAGCTTAGGACTAGCGGGGGTAGAGACCCAGTACTTC.

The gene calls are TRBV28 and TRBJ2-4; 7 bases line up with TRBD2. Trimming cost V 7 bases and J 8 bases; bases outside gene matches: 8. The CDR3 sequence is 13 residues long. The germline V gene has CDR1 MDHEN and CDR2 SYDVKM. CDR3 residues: CASTLGGKDIQYF. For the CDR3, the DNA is TGTGCCAGCACCTTGGGGGGGAAGGACATTCAGTACTTC.

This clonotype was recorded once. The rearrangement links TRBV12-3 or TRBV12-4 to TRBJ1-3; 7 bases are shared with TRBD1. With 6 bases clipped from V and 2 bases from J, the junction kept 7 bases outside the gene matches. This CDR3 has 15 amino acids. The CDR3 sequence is CASRYPQGAGNTIYF. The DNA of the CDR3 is TGTGCCAGCAGATATCCTCAGGGGGCTGGAAACACCATATATTTT.

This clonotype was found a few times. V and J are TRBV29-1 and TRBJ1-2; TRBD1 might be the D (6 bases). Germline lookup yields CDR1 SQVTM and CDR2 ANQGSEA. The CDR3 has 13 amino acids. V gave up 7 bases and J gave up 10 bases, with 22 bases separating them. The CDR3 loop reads CSDNQQGPLFYTF. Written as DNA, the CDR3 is TGCAGCGACAATCAACAGGGACCACTTTTCTACACCTTC.

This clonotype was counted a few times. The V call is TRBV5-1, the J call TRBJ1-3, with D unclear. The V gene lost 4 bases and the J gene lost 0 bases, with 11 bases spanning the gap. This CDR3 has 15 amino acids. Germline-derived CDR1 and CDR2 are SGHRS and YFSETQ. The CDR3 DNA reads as TGCGCCAGCAGCGAGAACAGCAACTCTGGAAACACCATATATTTT. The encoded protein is CASSENSNSGNTIYF. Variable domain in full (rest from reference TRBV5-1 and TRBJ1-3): KAGVTQTPRYLIKTRGQQVTLSCSPISGHRSVSWYQQTPGQGLQFLFEYFSETQRNKGNFPGRFSGRQFSNSRSEMNVSTLELGDSALYLCASSENSNSGNTIYFGEGSWLTVV.

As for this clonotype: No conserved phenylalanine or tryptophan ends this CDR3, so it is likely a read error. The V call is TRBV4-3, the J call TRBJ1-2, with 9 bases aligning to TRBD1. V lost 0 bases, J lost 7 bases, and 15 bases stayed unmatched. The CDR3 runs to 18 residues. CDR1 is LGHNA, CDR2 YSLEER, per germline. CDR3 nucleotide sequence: TGCGCCAGCAGCCAAGACTTAAACGCGGTGGACAGGGGAGTTGGCTACACCGTC. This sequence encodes CASSQDLNAVDRGVGYTV.

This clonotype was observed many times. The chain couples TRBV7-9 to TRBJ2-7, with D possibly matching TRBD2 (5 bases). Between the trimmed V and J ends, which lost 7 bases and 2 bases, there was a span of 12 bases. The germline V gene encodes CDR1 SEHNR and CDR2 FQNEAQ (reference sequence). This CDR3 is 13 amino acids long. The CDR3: CASTPDLTYEQYF. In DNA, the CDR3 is TGTGCCAGCACCCCGGACTTAACCTACGAGCAGTACTTC.

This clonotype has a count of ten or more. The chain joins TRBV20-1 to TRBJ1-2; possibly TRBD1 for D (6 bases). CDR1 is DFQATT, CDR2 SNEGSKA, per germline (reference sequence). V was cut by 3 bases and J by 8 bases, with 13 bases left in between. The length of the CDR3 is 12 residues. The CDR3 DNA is TGCAGTGCTAGGTTCACAGGGAAAGGCTACACCTTC. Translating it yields CSARFTGKGYTF.

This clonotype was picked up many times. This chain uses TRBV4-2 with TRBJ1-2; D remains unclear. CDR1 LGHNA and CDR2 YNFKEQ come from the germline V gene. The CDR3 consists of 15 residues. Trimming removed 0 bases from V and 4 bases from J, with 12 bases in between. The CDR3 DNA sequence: TGTGCCAGCAGCCAAGATCGACGACCCTTCTATGGCTACACCTTC. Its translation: CASSQDRRPFYGYTF.

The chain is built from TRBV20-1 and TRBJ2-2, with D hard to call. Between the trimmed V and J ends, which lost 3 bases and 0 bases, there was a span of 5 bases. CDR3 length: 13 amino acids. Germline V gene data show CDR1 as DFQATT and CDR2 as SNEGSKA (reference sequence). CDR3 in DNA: TGCAGTGCTAGTATCCCGAACACCGGGGAGCTGTTTTTT. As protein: CSASIPNTGELFF.

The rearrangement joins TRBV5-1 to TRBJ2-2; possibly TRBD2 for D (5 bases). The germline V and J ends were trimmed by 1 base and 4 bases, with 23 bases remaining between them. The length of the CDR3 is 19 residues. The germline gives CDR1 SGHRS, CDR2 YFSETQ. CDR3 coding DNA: TGCGCCAGCAGCTTGAGTAGGACTTCCCAGCTTACCAGCACCGGGGAGCTGTTTTTT. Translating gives CASSLSRTSQLTSTGELFF.

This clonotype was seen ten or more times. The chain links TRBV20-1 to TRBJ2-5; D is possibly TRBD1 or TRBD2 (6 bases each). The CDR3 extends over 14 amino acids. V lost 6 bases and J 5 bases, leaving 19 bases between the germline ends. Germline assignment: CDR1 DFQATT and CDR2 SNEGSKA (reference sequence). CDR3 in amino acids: CSARSSKGGETQYF. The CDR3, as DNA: TGCAGTGCCAGATCATCCAAAGGGGGGGAGACCCAGTACTTC.

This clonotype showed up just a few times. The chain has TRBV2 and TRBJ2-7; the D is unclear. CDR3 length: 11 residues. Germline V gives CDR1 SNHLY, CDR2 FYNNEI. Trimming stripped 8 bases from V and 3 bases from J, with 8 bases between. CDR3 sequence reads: CASGQLYEQYF. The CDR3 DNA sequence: TGTGCCAGCGGCCAACTCTACGAGCAGTACTTC. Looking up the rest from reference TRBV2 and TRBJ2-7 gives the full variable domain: EPEVTQTPSHQVTQMGQEVILRCVPISNHLYFYWYRQILGQKVEFLVSFYNNEISEKSEIFDDQFSVERPDGSNFTLKIRSTKLEDSAMYFCASGQLYEQYFGPGTRLTVT.

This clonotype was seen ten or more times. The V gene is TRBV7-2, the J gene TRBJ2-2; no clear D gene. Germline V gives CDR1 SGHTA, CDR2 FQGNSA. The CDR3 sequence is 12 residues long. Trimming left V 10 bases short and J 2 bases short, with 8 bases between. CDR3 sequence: CATMRNTGELFF. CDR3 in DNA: TGTGCCACCATGCGAAACACCGGGGAGCTGTTTTTT.

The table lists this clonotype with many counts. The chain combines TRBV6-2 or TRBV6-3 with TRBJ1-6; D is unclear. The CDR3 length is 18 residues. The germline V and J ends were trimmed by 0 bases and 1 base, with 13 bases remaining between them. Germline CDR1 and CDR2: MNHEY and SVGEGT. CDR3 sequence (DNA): TGTGCCAGCAGTTACTCGTTCTGGGGAAGGTCCTATAATTCACCCCTCCACTTT. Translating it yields CASSYSFWGRSYNSPLHF.

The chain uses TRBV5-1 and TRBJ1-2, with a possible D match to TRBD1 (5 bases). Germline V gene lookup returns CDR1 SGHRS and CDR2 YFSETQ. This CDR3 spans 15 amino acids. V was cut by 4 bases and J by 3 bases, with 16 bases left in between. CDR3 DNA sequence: TGCGCCAGCAGCAACCGAGGGGCCGGGGACTATGGCTACACCTTC. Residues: CASSNRGAGDYGYTF. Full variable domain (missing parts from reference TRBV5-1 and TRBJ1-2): KAGVTQTPRYLIKTRGQQVTLSCSPISGHRSVSWYQQTPGQGLQFLFEYFSETQRNKGNFPGRFSGRQFSNSRSEMNVSTLELGDSALYLCASSNRGAGDYGYTFGSGTRLTVV.

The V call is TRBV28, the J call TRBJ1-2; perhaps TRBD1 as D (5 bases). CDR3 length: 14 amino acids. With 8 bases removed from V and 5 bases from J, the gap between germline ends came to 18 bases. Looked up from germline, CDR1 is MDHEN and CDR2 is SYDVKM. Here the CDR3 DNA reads TGTGCCAGCCTCCCGGGGGGTAAGGGGTATGGCTACACCTTC. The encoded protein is CASLPGGKGYGYTF.

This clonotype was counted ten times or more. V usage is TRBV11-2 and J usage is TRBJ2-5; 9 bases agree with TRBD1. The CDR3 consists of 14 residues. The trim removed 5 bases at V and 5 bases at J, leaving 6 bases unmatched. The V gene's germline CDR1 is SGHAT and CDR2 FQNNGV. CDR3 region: CASSDTGGAETQYF. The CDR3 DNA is TGTGCCAGCAGCGACACAGGGGGCGCGGAGACCCAGTACTTC.

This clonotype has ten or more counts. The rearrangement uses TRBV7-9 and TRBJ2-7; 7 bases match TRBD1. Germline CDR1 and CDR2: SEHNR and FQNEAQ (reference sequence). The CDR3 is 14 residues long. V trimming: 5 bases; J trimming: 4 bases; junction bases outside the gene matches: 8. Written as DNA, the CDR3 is TGTGCCAGCAGCCGACAGGGTCAGAAGTACGAGCAGTACTTC. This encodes CASSRQGQKYEQYF.

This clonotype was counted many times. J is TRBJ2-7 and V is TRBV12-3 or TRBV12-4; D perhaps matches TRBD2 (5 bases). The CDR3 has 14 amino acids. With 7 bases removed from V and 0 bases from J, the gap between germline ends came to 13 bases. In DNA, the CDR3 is TGTGCCAGCACCAGGACTGATTACTCCTACGAGCAGTACTTC. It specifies CASTRTDYSYEQYF.

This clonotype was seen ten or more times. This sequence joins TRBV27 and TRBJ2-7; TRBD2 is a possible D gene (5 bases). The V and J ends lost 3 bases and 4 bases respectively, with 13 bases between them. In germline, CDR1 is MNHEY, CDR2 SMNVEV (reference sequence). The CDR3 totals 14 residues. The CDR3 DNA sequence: TGTGCCAGCAGTTTGGGAGACGCACTTTACGAGCAGTACTTC. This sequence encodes CASSLGDALYEQYF.

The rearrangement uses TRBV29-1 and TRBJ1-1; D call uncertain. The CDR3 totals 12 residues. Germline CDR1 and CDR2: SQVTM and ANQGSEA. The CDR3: CSVREQNTEAFF. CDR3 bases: TGCAGTGTCCGGGAACAGAACACTGAAGCTTTCTTT. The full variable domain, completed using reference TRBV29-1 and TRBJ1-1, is SAVISQKPSRDICQRGTSLTIQCQVDSQVTMMFWYRQQPGQSLTLIATANQGSEATYESGFVIDKFPISRPNLTFSTLTVSNMSPEDSSIYLCSVREQNTEAFFGQGTRLTVV.

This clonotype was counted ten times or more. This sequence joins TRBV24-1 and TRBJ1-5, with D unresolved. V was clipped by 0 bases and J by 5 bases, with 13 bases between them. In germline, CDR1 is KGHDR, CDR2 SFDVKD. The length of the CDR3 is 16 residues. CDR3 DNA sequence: TGTGCCACCAGTGATTTGCTCGGCAGAGGAGATCAGCCCCAGCATTTT. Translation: CATSDLLGRGDQPQHF.